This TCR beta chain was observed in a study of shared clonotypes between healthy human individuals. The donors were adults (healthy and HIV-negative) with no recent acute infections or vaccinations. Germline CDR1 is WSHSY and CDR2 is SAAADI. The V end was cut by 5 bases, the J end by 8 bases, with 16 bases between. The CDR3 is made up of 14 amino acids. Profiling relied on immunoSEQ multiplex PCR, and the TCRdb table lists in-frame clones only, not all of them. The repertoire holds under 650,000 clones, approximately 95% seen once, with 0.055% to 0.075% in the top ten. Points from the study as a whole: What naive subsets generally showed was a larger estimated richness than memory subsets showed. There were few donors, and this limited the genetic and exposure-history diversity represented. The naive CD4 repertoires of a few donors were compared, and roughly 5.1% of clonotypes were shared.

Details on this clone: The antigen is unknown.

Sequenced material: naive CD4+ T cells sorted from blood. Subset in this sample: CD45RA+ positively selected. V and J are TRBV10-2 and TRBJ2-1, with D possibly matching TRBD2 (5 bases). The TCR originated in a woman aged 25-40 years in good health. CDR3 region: CASSKRPAGDEQFF. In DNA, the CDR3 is TGCGCCAGCAGTAAGCGTCCCGCCGGGGATGAGCAGTTCTTC.